This TCR beta chain was captured in a study of blood T cell repertoires in COVID-19. Looking at the study overall: The origin of the acute and convalescent COVID-19 samples was the United States, Italy and Spain. The cDNA or gDNA used as material had been derived from T cells, B-cell-depleted T cells, or PBMCs.

The CDR3 totals 19 residues. Germline CDR1 is SGHRS and CDR2 is YFSETQ. With 0 bases clipped from V and 4 bases from J, the junction kept 13 bases outside the gene matches. Seattle patient enrollment occurred during active infection, with longitudinal follow-up thereafter. In the study's own analysis: How many nucleated cells were present was estimated from reference gene primer amplification. Method: immunoSEQ multiplex PCR; TCRdb's copy keeps in-frame clones and lacks some. V and J calls and clone size are copied from that table; D and trimming were computed from the DNA. The sample includes 140,000 to 150,000 clones, around 89% of them seen just once.

Sequencing was carried out using peripheral blood. The receptor's source is a human donor with COVID-19, enrolled during active disease. The donor label of this sample is uncertain. The rearrangement joins TRBV5-1 to TRBJ1-3; 10 nucleotides agree with TRBD1. In nucleotides, the CDR3 is TGCGCCAGCAGCTTGGGCCGGGACAGGGGCTCACTGGGCGGAAACACCATATATTTT. Protein: CASSLGRDRGSLGGNTIYF.